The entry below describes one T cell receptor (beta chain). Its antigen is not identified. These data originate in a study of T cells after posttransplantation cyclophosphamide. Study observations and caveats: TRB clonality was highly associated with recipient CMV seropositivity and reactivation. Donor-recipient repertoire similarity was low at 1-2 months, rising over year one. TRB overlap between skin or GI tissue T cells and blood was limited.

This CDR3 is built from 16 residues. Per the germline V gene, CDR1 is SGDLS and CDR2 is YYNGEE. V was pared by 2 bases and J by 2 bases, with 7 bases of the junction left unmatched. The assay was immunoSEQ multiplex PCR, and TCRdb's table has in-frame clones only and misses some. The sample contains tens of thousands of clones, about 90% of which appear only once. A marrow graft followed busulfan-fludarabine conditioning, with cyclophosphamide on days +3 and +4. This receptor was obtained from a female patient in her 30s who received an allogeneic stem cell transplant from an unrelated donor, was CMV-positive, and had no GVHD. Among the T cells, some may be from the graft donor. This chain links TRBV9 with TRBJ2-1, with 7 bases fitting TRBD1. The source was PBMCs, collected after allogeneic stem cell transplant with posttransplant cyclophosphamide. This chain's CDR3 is CASSVGRDRPYNEQFF. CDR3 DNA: TGTGCCAGCAGCGTCGGAAGGGACAGACCCTACAATGAGCAGTTCTTC.